The present entry profiles one T cell receptor (beta chain) with its context. CDR1 SGHTA and CDR2 FQGNSA come from the germline V gene. The ends lost 0 bases at V and 4 bases at J; junction bases unmatched: 12. The CDR3 contains 18 residues. One entry per CDR3 protein, called by TCRdb with MiXCR from the reads. Among tens of thousands of distinct CDR3 sequences listed, under 5% were seen once. This sample was taken from a study of T cell repertoires in cytomegalovirus infection. Whole-study context: It was the public TCR beta signatures that indicated both CMV infection and matching HLA type.

The sequencing sample was made of PBMCs. This chain connects TRBV7-2 to TRBJ2-5; 9 positions match TRBD2. The TCR originated in a human donor in good health (CMV status not recorded). Some clones in this sample may be carry-over from other donors' samples. The CDR3 nucleotides are TGTGCCAGCAGCTTAGCCCTAGCGGGGAGAGTCGAGAGAGAGACCCAGTACTTC. It yields the protein CASSLALAGRVERETQYF.